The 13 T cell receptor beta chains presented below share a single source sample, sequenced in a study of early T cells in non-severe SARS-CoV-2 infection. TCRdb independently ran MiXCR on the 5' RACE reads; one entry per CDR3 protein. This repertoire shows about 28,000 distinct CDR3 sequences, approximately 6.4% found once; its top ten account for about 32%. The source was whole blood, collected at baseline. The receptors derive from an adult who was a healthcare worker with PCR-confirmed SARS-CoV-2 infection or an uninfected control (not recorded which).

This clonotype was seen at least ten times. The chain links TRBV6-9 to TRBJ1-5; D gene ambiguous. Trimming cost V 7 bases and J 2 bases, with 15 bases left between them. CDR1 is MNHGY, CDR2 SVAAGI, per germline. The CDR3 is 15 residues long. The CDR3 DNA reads TGTGCCAGCATTTTACCGGAAGGGTGCAATCAGCCCCAGCATTTT. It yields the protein CASILPEGCNQPQHF.

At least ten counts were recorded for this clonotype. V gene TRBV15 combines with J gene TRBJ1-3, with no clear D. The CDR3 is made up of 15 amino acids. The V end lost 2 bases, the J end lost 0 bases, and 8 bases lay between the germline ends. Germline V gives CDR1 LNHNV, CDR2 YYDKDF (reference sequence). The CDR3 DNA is TGTGCCACCAGCAGACAGATAAGCTCTGGAAACACCATATATTTT. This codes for CATSRQISSGNTIYF.

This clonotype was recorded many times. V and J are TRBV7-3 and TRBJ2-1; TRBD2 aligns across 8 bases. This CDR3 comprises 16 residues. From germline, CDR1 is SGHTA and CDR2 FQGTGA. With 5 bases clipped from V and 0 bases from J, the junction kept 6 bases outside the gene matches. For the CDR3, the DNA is TGTGCCAGCAGCCTGGCGGGAGGACCCTCCTACAATGAGCAGTTCTTC. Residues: CASSLAGGPSYNEQFF.

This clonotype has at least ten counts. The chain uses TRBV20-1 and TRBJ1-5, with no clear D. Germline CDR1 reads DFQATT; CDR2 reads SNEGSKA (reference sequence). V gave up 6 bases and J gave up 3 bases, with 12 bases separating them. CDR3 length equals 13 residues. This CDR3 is CSASRDLNQPQHF. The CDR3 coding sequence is TGCAGTGCCAGCCGGGATCTCAATCAGCCCCAGCATTTT.

The CDR3 DNA follows: TGTGCCTGGGGGACAGGGCAGACCTACGAGCAGTACTTC. Residues: CAWGTGQTYEQYF. The genes are TRBV30 and TRBJ2-7, with 9 bases that match TRBD1. Germline loops: CDR1 GTSNPN, CDR2 SVGIG (reference sequence). The CDR3 extends over 13 amino acids. The J segment lost 2 bases and the V segment lost 5 bases, leaving 4 bases of the junction unmatched.

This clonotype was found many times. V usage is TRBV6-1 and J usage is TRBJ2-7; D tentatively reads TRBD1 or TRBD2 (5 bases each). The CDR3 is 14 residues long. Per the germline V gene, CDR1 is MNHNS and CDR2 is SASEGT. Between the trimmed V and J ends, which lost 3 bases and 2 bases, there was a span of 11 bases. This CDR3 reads CASSDEGPTYEQYF. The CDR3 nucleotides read TGTGCCAGCAGTGACGAGGGGCCCACCTACGAGCAGTACTTC.

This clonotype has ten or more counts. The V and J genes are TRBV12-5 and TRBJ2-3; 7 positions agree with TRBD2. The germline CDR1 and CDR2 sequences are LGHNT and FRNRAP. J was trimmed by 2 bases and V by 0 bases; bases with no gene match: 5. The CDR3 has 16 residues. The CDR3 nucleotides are TGTGCTAGTGGTTTGGTAAAGAGCGGGACCACAGATACGCAGTATTTT. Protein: CASGLVKSGTTDTQYF.

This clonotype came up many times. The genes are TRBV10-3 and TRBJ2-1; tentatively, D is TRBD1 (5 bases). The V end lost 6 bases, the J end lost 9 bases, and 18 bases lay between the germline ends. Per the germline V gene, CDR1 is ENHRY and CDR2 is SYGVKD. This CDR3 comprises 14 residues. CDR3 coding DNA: TGTGCCATCAGGGTCCCAGGGCCCACCAGTGAGCAGTTCTTC. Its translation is CAIRVPGPTSEQFF.

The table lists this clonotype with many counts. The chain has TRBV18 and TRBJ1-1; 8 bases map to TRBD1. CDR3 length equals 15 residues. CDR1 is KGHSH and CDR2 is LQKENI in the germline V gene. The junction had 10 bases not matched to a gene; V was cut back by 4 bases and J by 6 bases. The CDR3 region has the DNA TGTGCCAGCTCACTGACAGGGGCTCCGGGGGCTGAAGCTTTCTTT. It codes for CASSLTGAPGAEAFF.

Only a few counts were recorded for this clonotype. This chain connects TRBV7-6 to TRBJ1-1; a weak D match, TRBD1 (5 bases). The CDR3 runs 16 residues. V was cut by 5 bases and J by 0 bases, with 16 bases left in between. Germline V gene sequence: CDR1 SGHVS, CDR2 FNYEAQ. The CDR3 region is CASSRQSLVLNTEAFF. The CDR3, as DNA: TGTGCCAGCAGCCGACAGAGCTTAGTCTTGAACACTGAAGCTTTCTTT.

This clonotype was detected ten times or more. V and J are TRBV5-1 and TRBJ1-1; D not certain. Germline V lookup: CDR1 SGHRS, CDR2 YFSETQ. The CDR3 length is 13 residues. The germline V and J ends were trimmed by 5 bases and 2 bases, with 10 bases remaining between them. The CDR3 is CASRPTRNTEAFF. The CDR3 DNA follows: TGCGCCAGCAGGCCTACAAGAAACACTGAAGCTTTCTTT.

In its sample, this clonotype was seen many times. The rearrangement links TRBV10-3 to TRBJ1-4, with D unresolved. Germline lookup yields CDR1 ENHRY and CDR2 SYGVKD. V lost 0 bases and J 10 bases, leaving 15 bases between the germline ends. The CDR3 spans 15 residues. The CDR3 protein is CAISESVRMGVKLFF. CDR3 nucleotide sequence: TGTGCCATCAGTGAGTCGGTCAGGATGGGAGTAAAACTGTTTTTT.

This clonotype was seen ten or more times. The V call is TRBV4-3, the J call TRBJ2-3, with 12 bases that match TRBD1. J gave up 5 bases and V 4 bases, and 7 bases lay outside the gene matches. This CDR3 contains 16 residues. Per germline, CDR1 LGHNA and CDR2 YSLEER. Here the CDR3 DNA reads TGCGCCAGCAGCCGCACGGGACAGGGGGCCTTAGATACGCAGTATTTT. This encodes CASSRTGQGALDTQYF.